Listed below are T cell receptor beta chains from one sample, sequenced in a study of vaccination effects on CD4 cells after COVID-19. Their antigen targets remain unknown. Here immunoSEQ multiplex PCR was the method, and the copy in TCRdb shows in-frame clones only, minus some. The data show roughly 15,000 clones, less than 85% seen once. Specimen: CD4+ T cells from PBMCs cultured with SARS-CoV-2 spike peptides, collected after COVID-19 vaccination. Source of these receptors: a human donor who had a prior SARS-CoV-2 infection. Each CDR3 is given with its conserved first and last residue. The order of the fields is clone size, J gene, D gene, V gene, CDR3 DNA, CDR3 protein. D genes are given only for firm matches. A row's size may be missing; if present it is once, few, many or a size class.

abundance: NA; j_gene: TRBJ2-5; d_gene: NA; v_gene: TRBV2; CDR3nt: TGTGCCAGCAGGGCGGAGGAGACCCAGTACTTC; CDR3aa: CASRAEETQYF
abundance: NA; j_gene: TRBJ2-5; d_gene: NA; v_gene: TRBV7-3; CDR3nt: TGTGCCAGCAGCTTAACGTACCAGCAGGGAGAGACCCAGTACTTC; CDR3aa: CASSLTYQQGETQYF
abundance: medium-sized; j_gene: TRBJ1-2; d_gene: TRBD1; v_gene: TRBV7-2; CDR3nt: TGTGCCAGCAGCTACGGACAGGGGGCGCTTTCAGGCTACACCTTC; CDR3aa: CASSYGQGALSGYTF
abundance: NA; j_gene: TRBJ1-1; d_gene: TRBD1; v_gene: TRBV29-1; CDR3nt: TGCAGCGCTGCGACAGGGGATCTTGTAGCTTTCTTT; CDR3aa: CSAATGDLVAFF
abundance: NA; j_gene: TRBJ2-3; d_gene: NA; v_gene: TRBV9; CDR3nt: TGTGCCAGCAGCGTAGACTCACGCACAGATACGCAGTATTTT; CDR3aa: CASSVDSRTDTQYF
abundance: NA; j_gene: TRBJ1-3; d_gene: TRBD1; v_gene: TRBV15; CDR3nt: TGTGCCACCAGCGCAGGGGGGGCTTACAACTCTGGAAACACCATATATTTT; CDR3aa: CATSAGGAYNSGNTIYF
abundance: NA; j_gene: TRBJ2-1; d_gene: TRBD1; v_gene: TRBV19; CDR3nt: TGTGCCAGTAGTCTCCCACCGGGACAGTCCTACAATGAGCAGTTCTTC; CDR3aa: CASSLPPGQSYNEQFF
abundance: NA; j_gene: TRBJ1-4; d_gene: NA; v_gene: TRBV2; CDR3nt: TGTGCCAGCAAGGGGAGCCTCGGAGATGAAAAACTGTTTTTT; CDR3aa: CASKGSLGDEKLFF
abundance: NA; j_gene: TRBJ1-2; d_gene: NA; v_gene: TRBV19; CDR3nt: TGTGCCAGTAGCCGTACGCAGAACTATGGCTACACCTTC; CDR3aa: CASSRTQNYGYTF
abundance: NA; j_gene: TRBJ2-5; d_gene: NA; v_gene: TRBV7-2; CDR3nt: TGTGCCAGCAGCCCCCCCCCAAAAGGAGAGACCCAGTACTTC; CDR3aa: CASSPPPKGETQYF
abundance: NA; j_gene: TRBJ2-3; d_gene: NA; v_gene: TRBV5-8; CDR3nt: TGTGCCAGCAGCTTGTGGGGGGGCGACTCATCTGATACGCAGTATTTT; CDR3aa: CASSLWGGDSSDTQYF
abundance: NA; j_gene: TRBJ2-7; d_gene: TRBD2; v_gene: TRBV19; CDR3nt: TGTGCCAGTAGTGTTTTCCCGGGACTAGCGGGAGGCCCCTCCTACGAGCAGTACTTC; CDR3aa: CASSVFPGLAGGPSYEQYF
abundance: NA; j_gene: TRBJ1-2; d_gene: NA; v_gene: TRBV9; CDR3nt: TGTGCCAGCAGCCTGGACGGCAAAGGGGGCTACACCTTC; CDR3aa: CASSLDGKGGYTF
abundance: NA; j_gene: TRBJ2-2; d_gene: NA; v_gene: TRBV7-3; CDR3nt: TGTGCCAGCAGATTATCACTTTTGGTCGGGGAGCTGTTTTTT; CDR3aa: CASRLSLLVGELFF
abundance: few; j_gene: TRBJ2-3; d_gene: NA; v_gene: TRBV5-1; CDR3nt: TGCGCCAGCAGTTCGACTAGTTTCGGCACAGATACGCAGTATTTT; CDR3aa: CASSSTSFGTDTQYF
abundance: NA; j_gene: TRBJ2-7; d_gene: NA; v_gene: TRBV30; CDR3nt: TGTGCCGCTCAACAGGGATCCTACGAGCAGTACTTC; CDR3aa: CAAQQGSYEQYF
abundance: NA; j_gene: TRBJ1-1; d_gene: NA; v_gene: TRBV19; CDR3nt: TGTGCCAGTAGTATCTGGGCCACCACCGGCACTGAAGCTTTCTTT; CDR3aa: CASSIWATTGTEAFF
abundance: few; j_gene: TRBJ1-1; d_gene: NA; v_gene: TRBV6-5; CDR3nt: TGTGCCAGCAGCTCCCTTGGGCAGGTAAACACTGAAGCTTTCTTT; CDR3aa: CASSSLGQVNTEAFF
abundance: NA; j_gene: TRBJ2-7; d_gene: TRBD2; v_gene: TRBV18; CDR3nt: TGTGCCAGCTCACCCGCACTAGCGGGAGGGCCCTACGAGCAGTACTTC; CDR3aa: CASSPALAGGPYEQYF
abundance: few; j_gene: TRBJ2-5; d_gene: TRBD1; v_gene: TRBV18; CDR3nt: TGTGCCAGCTCTCCCGGGACAGGGGATCAAGAGACCCAGTACTTC; CDR3aa: CASSPGTGDQETQYF
abundance: NA; j_gene: TRBJ2-5; d_gene: NA; v_gene: TRBV13; CDR3nt: TGTGCCAGCAGCTTGGGCCTTGAAGAGACCCAGTACTTC; CDR3aa: CASSLGLEETQYF
abundance: NA; j_gene: TRBJ2-2; d_gene: TRBD2; v_gene: TRBV25-1; CDR3nt: TGTGCCAGCAGTGAGGCTAGCGGGAGGCACGCGAACACCGGGGAGCTGTTTTTT; CDR3aa: CASSEASGRHANTGELFF
abundance: NA; j_gene: TRBJ1-1; d_gene: NA; v_gene: TRBV7-2; CDR3nt: TGTGCCAGCAGCTTACAGCCGAACACTGAAGCTTTCTTT; CDR3aa: CASSLQPNTEAFF
abundance: few; j_gene: TRBJ2-7; d_gene: NA; v_gene: TRBV5-5; CDR3nt: TGTGCCAGCAGCCCGGAGGGATACGAGCAGTACTTC; CDR3aa: CASSPEGYEQYF
abundance: once; j_gene: TRBJ1-2; d_gene: NA; v_gene: TRBV12-3/TRBV12-4; CDR3nt: TGTGCCAGCAGTTTAGTCCGGGAGTATGGCTACACCTTC; CDR3aa: CASSLVREYGYTF
abundance: NA; j_gene: TRBJ1-1; d_gene: TRBD1; v_gene: TRBV6-5; CDR3nt: TGTGCCAGCACCTGGGGACAGACGCAAGCTTTCTTT; CDR3aa: CASTWGQTQAFF
abundance: few; j_gene: TRBJ2-3; d_gene: NA; v_gene: TRBV18; CDR3nt: TGTGCCAGCTCACCACCAAGTTTTGTCCGGGCGCAGTATTTT; CDR3aa: CASSPPSFVRAQYF
abundance: NA; j_gene: TRBJ1-3; d_gene: NA; v_gene: TRBV9; CDR3nt: TGTGCCAGCAGCGCTATCGGGACCTCTGGAAACACCATATATTTT; CDR3aa: CASSAIGTSGNTIYF
abundance: NA; j_gene: TRBJ1-2; d_gene: NA; v_gene: TRBV6-2/TRBV6-3; CDR3nt: TGTGCCAGCAGTCCGACAGGCTTTTCTGGCTACACCTTC; CDR3aa: CASSPTGFSGYTF
abundance: NA; j_gene: TRBJ1-1; d_gene: NA; v_gene: TRBV3-1/TRBV3-2; CDR3nt: TGTGCCAGCAGCCCTGCGGGGAACACTGAAGCTTTCTTT; CDR3aa: CASSPAGNTEAFF
abundance: NA; j_gene: TRBJ2-5; d_gene: NA; v_gene: TRBV6-5; CDR3nt: TGTGCCAGCTCCGAACGGGTCCAAGAGACCCAGTACTTC; CDR3aa: CASSERVQETQYF
abundance: NA; j_gene: TRBJ1-6; d_gene: TRBD1; v_gene: TRBV5-3; CDR3nt: TGTGCCAGAAGTATTGGACAGGGCCGGGGGGGCCCGGTATTATCACCCCTCCACTTT; CDR3aa: CARSIGQGRGGPVLSPLHF
abundance: NA; j_gene: TRBJ2-2; d_gene: TRBD1; v_gene: TRBV19; CDR3nt: TGTGCCAGTTCCGGGACAGTAAACACCGGGGAGCTGTTTTTT; CDR3aa: CASSGTVNTGELFF
abundance: NA; j_gene: TRBJ2-1; d_gene: TRBD2; v_gene: TRBV18; CDR3nt: TGTGCCAGCTCACCTCCCGCCGGGGGGAGTGAGCAGTTCTTC; CDR3aa: CASSPPAGGSEQFF
abundance: NA; j_gene: TRBJ2-5; d_gene: TRBD2; v_gene: TRBV7-8; CDR3nt: TGTGCCAGCAGCCCACGGACTAGCCGGGAGACCCAGTACTTC; CDR3aa: CASSPRTSRETQYF
abundance: NA; j_gene: TRBJ2-2; d_gene: TRBD1; v_gene: TRBV7-3; CDR3nt: TGTGCCAGCAGCGCCTCAACAGGGGGCGCCCCCGGGGAGCTGTTTTTT; CDR3aa: CASSASTGGAPGELFF
abundance: NA; j_gene: TRBJ2-1; d_gene: TRBD2; v_gene: TRBV4-2; CDR3nt: TGTGCCAGCAGCCAAGCGGGGGGACTAGCGGGAGACGGAACCTACAATGAGCAGTTCTTC; CDR3aa: CASSQAGGLAGDGTYNEQFF
abundance: NA; j_gene: TRBJ1-2; d_gene: NA; v_gene: TRBV9; CDR3nt: TGTGCCAGCAGCGTAGAGACAGCGCCTTACTATGGCTACACCTTC; CDR3aa: CASSVETAPYYGYTF
abundance: NA; j_gene: TRBJ1-3; d_gene: NA; v_gene: TRBV2; CDR3nt: TGTGCCAGCAGGGCTATCAGCGGAAACACCATATATTTT; CDR3aa: CASRAISGNTIYF
abundance: NA; j_gene: TRBJ2-5; d_gene: NA; v_gene: TRBV9; CDR3nt: TGTGCCAGCAGCGTAGCACCCGTGGGCCAAGAGACCCAGTACTTC; CDR3aa: CASSVAPVGQETQYF
abundance: NA; j_gene: TRBJ1-4; d_gene: NA; v_gene: TRBV4-1; CDR3nt: TGCGCCAGCAGCCACAGGATCGTAAATGAAAAACTGTTTTTT; CDR3aa: CASSHRIVNEKLFF
abundance: NA; j_gene: TRBJ1-5; d_gene: NA; v_gene: TRBV7-2; CDR3nt: TGTGCCAGCAGCTGGTCAGGGTATCAGCCCCAGCATTTT; CDR3aa: CASSWSGYQPQHF
abundance: once; j_gene: TRBJ1-1; d_gene: NA; v_gene: TRBV7-9; CDR3nt: TGTGCCAGCAGCTCCCTAGGGGGGGACACTGAAGCTTTCTTT; CDR3aa: CASSSLGGDTEAFF
abundance: NA; j_gene: TRBJ1-4; d_gene: TRBD1; v_gene: TRBV9; CDR3nt: TGTGCCAGCAGCGAAATTCAGGGGGCGTCGGAAAAACTGTTTTTT; CDR3aa: CASSEIQGASEKLFF
abundance: few; j_gene: TRBJ2-7; d_gene: NA; v_gene: TRBV6-5; CDR3nt: TGTGCCAGCGGCTTCACAAACCTCTACGAGCAGTACTTC; CDR3aa: CASGFTNLYEQYF
abundance: NA; j_gene: TRBJ1-5; d_gene: TRBD1; v_gene: TRBV19; CDR3nt: TGTGCCACCCGGGGACAGCCTAGCAATCAGCCCCAGCATTTT; CDR3aa: CATRGQPSNQPQHF
abundance: NA; j_gene: TRBJ2-2; d_gene: NA; v_gene: TRBV15; CDR3nt: TGTGCCACCAGCAGTGGAGGGGTATGGAACACCGGGGAGCTGTTTTTT; CDR3aa: CATSSGGVWNTGELFF